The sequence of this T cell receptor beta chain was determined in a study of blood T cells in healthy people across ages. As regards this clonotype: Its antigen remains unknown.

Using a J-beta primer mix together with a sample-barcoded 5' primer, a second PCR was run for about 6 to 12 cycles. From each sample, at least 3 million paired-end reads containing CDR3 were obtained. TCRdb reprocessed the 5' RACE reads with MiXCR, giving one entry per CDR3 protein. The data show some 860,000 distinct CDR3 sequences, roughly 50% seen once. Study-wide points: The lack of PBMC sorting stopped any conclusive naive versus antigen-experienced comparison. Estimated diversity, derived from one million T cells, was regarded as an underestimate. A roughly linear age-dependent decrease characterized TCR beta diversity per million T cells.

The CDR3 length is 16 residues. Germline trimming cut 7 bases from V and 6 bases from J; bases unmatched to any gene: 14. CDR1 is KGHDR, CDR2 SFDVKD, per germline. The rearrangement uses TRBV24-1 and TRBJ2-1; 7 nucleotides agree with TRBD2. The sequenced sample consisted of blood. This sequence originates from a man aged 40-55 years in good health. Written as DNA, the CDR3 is TGTGCCACCAGAGCACCGGGAGGCCAGGGAAGCAATGAGCAGTTCTTC. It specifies CATRAPGGQGSNEQFF.